The 19 T cell receptor beta chains given below trace back to one sample, sequenced in a study of cytomegalovirus exposure and HLA in healthy donors. A multiplex PCR was run with 60 Vbeta primers and 13 Jbeta primers. Measured with immunoSEQ multiplex PCR; TCRdb has only the in-frame clones, and not every one. Of some 120,000 clones in the sample, roughly 77% were seen once. The material sequenced was PBMCs. The receptors were sampled from a man aged 25-40 years in good health and CMV-seronegative.

V usage is TRBV4-2 and J usage is TRBJ1-4, with D possibly TRBD1 on 5 matching bases. There are 14 residues in the CDR3. Trimming left V 7 bases short and J 5 bases short, with 14 bases between. Germline loops: CDR1 LGHNA, CDR2 YNFKEQ. The CDR3 protein is CASTARKGNEKLFF. The CDR3 DNA follows: TGTGCCAGCACAGCCAGGAAGGGGAATGAAAAACTGTTTTTT.

V is TRBV19 and J is TRBJ2-5; the D is unclear. Trimming took 4 bases from V and 5 from J, leaving 23 bases between them. Germline assignment: CDR1 LNHDA and CDR2 SQIVND (reference sequence). There are 17 residues in the CDR3. CDR3 amino acids: CASSTFPEATQRETQYF. CDR3 bases: TGTGCCAGTAGTACCTTTCCCGAAGCCACCCAGAGGGAGACCCAGTACTTC. The full variable domain, in which reference TRBV19 and TRBJ2-5 provide the parts outside the CDR3, is DGGITQSPKYLFRKEGQNVTLSCEQNLNHDAMYWYRQDPGQGLRLIYYSQIVNDFQKGDIAEGYSVSREKKESFPLTVTSAQKNPTAFYLCASSTFPEATQRETQYFGPGTRLLVL.

The rearrangement links TRBV11-2 to TRBJ1-2, with D perhaps TRBD1 (6 bases). With 5 bases removed from V and 0 bases from J, the gap between germline ends came to 10 bases. The germline V gene has CDR1 SGHAT and CDR2 FQNNGV. The CDR3 covers 14 residues. The CDR3 bases are TGTGCCAGCAGCAGGGGGGGGCCTAACTATGGCTACACCTTC. This translates into CASSRGGPNYGYTF.

J is TRBJ1-4 and V is TRBV5-1; 10 bases line up with TRBD1. V shed 6 bases, J shed 6 bases, and the junction held 5 bases outside the gene matches. Germline values: CDR1 SGHRS, CDR2 YFSETQ. This CDR3 spans 14 amino acids. CDR3 residues: CASTETGGDEKLFF. The CDR3 DNA sequence: TGCGCCAGCACCGAGACAGGGGGCGATGAAAAACTGTTTTTT.

The table lists this clone with a count of one. This rearrangement joins TRBV7-2 to TRBJ1-5; a possible D gene is TRBD1 (6 bases). V gave up 7 bases and J gave up 4 bases, with 17 bases separating them. The CDR3 is 15 residues long. The germline CDR1 and CDR2 sequences are SGHTA and FQGNSA. CDR3 protein: CASTSGGPVNQPQHF. Written as DNA, the CDR3 is TGTGCCAGCACCTCGGGGGGCCCCGTGAATCAGCCCCAGCATTTT. Variable domain in full (rest from reference TRBV7-2 and TRBJ1-5): GAGVSQSPSNKVTEKGKDVELRCDPISGHTALYWYRQSLGQGLEFLIYFQGNSAPDKSGLPSDRFSAERTGGSVSTLTIQRTQQEDSAVYLCASTSGGPVNQPQHFGDGTRLSIL.

This chain connects TRBV6-1 to TRBJ1-5, with 9 positions matching TRBD1. CDR3 length: 14 residues. V trimming: 4 bases; J trimming: 6 bases; junction bases outside the gene matches: 4. Germline CDR1 MNHNS, CDR2 SASEGT. CDR3 amino acids: CASSATGGSQPQHF. The CDR3 nucleotides read TGTGCCAGCAGTGCTACAGGGGGCTCTCAGCCCCAGCATTTT.

The J gene is TRBJ2-3, the V gene TRBV9, with TRBD2 as a possible D gene (5 bases). The V gene's germline CDR1 is SGDLS and CDR2 YYNGEE. Deletions cut 2 bases from V and 1 base from J, with 14 bases between. This CDR3 is built from 16 residues. This CDR3 is CASSVQGLTGTDTQYF. The CDR3 bases are TGTGCCAGCAGCGTCCAAGGACTCACCGGCACAGATACGCAGTATTTT.

The V call is TRBV28, the J call TRBJ1-4, with D hard to call. V lost 6 bases to trimming and J lost 7 bases, with 9 bases between them. This CDR3 spans 12 amino acids. Per germline, CDR1 MDHEN and CDR2 SYDVKM. The CDR3 DNA reads TGTGCCAGCAGAGCCCCCGGTGAAAAACTGTTTTTT. It translates to CASRAPGEKLFF.

The chain is built from TRBV27 and TRBJ2-1, with TRBD2 matching over 10 bases. The germline V gene has CDR1 MNHEY and CDR2 SMNVEV (reference sequence). Germline trimming cut 6 bases from V and 5 bases from J; bases unmatched to any gene: 4. The CDR3 has 14 residues. CDR3 nucleotide sequence: TGTGCCAGCAGCCCCGGGACTAGCGACAATGAGCAGTTCTTC. Translating gives CASSPGTSDNEQFF.

This clone appeared a single time. The genes are TRBV4-3 and TRBJ2-7; 8 bases are shared with TRBD2. Germline-derived CDR1 and CDR2 are LGHNA and YSLEER. The CDR3 length is 15 residues. V shed 4 bases, J shed 4 bases, and the junction held 9 bases outside the gene matches. The CDR3 loop reads CASSRSGGGGYEQYF. CDR3 nucleotides: TGCGCCAGCAGCCGGTCCGGGGGGGGTGGTTACGAGCAGTACTTC.

The rearrangement joins TRBV27 to TRBJ2-1; 10 nucleotides match TRBD2. Germline V CDR1 and CDR2: MNHEY, SMNVEV (reference sequence). The CDR3 is made up of 16 amino acids. With 4 bases clipped from V and 7 bases from J, the junction kept 10 bases outside the gene matches. The DNA of the CDR3 is TGTGCCAGCAGTTACCCCAGCGGGGGGGCTAAGAATGAGCAGTTCTTC. Translation: CASSYPSGGAKNEQFF.

V usage is TRBV19 and J usage is TRBJ1-1, with 8 bases identical to TRBD1. The CDR3 runs to 14 residues. The V and J ends lost 7 bases and 0 bases, in that order; junction bases with no gene match: 4. Germline CDR1 is LNHDA and CDR2 is SQIVND (reference sequence). CDR3 in amino acids: CASTLQGVNTEAFF. The CDR3 nucleotides are TGTGCCAGTACCTTACAGGGGGTGAACACTGAAGCTTTCTTT.

The rearrangement uses TRBV7-3 and TRBJ2-5; TRBD2 matches at 7 bases. Germline V gene sequence: CDR1 SGHTA, CDR2 FQGTGA. With V trimmed by 5 bases and J by 5 bases, 14 bases remained unmatched. The CDR3 contains 16 residues. The CDR3 here is CASSRGDRPLGETQYF. The CDR3, as DNA: TGTGCCAGCAGCCGGGGGGACCGACCCCTAGGGGAGACCCAGTACTTC.

This clone was seen only once. The rearrangement uses TRBV10-3 and TRBJ2-7; D is perhaps TRBD2 (6 bases). Trimming pared 0 bases from V and 2 bases from J, leaving 11 bases between. Looked up from germline, CDR1 is ENHRY and CDR2 is SYGVKD. CDR3 length: 15 amino acids. CDR3 bases: TGTGCCATCAGTGAGTCTGCGGGATCAACCTACGAGCAGTACTTC. Its protein product is CAISESAGSTYEQYF.

The chain employs TRBV29-1 and TRBJ2-2; maybe TRBD1 (6 bases). The CDR3 length is 13 residues. Trimming removed 5 bases at V and 2 bases at J, with 9 bases between. Germline assignment: CDR1 SQVTM and CDR2 ANQGSEA. The CDR3 is CSVRQANTGELFF. For the CDR3, the DNA is TGCAGCGTTCGACAGGCCAACACCGGGGAGCTGTTTTTT.

The chain combines TRBV9 with TRBJ2-7; D unresolved. The CDR3 is 14 amino acids. CDR1 SGDLS and CDR2 YYNGEE come from the germline V gene. Trimming shortened V by 2 bases and J by 2 bases, and 11 bases separated the two germline ends. The CDR3 sequence is CASSVTYSPYEQYF. The CDR3 region has the DNA TGTGCCAGCAGCGTCACTTACTCCCCCTACGAGCAGTACTTC.

This chain connects TRBV2 to TRBJ2-2; D remains unclear. Germline values: CDR1 SNHLY, CDR2 FYNNEI. CDR3 length: 14 residues. V lost 5 bases and J 3 bases, leaving 10 bases between the germline ends. The CDR3 DNA is TGTGCCAGCAGTTTTTTACAGCACACCGGGGAGCTGTTTTTT. Amino acid sequence: CASSFLQHTGELFF.

V and J are TRBV15 and TRBJ2-7; D is ambiguous. Germline CDR1 is LNHNV and CDR2 is YYDKDF (reference sequence). V dropped 5 bases and J dropped 3 bases, with 17 bases sitting between them. The CDR3 extends over 15 amino acids. As DNA, the CDR3 is TGTGCCACCAGCCCCTTGTTACGCGGTTACTACGAGCAGTACTTC. This gives the protein CATSPLLRGYYEQYF.

The chain combines TRBV10-3 with TRBJ2-7; D may be TRBD1 (5 bases). This CDR3 is built from 13 residues. Germline V gene sequence: CDR1 ENHRY, CDR2 SYGVKD. Trimming left V 7 bases short and J 0 bases short, with 10 bases between. DNA for the CDR3: TGTGCCATCAACGCAGGGCTCTCCTACGAGCAGTACTTC. Its translation is CAINAGLSYEQYF.